Below are 8 T cell receptor beta chains sequenced from a single sample in a study of cytomegalovirus exposure and HLA in healthy donors. The PCR had 60 Vbeta and 13 Jbeta primers. Measured with immunoSEQ multiplex PCR; TCRdb has only the in-frame clones, and not every one. Here the sample spans roughly 150,000 clones, roughly 80% being singletons. Sequenced material: PBMCs. The origin of the receptors is a woman in her thirties or forties in good health and CMV-seronegative.

The chain is built from TRBV5-1 and TRBJ2-3; 8 bases line up with TRBD1. Looked up from germline, CDR1 is SGHRS and CDR2 is YFSETQ. The CDR3 spans 17 residues. With V trimmed by 4 bases and J by 4 bases, 14 bases remained unmatched. CDR3 sequence reads: CASSRAITGGSPDTQYF. The CDR3 DNA reads as TGCGCCAGCAGCAGGGCCATCACAGGGGGTAGCCCAGATACGCAGTATTTT.

The chain has TRBV7-2 and TRBJ2-5, with TRBD1 matching 8 bases. V lost 3 bases, J lost 4 bases, and 7 bases stayed unmatched. The CDR3 extends over 15 amino acids. Germline CDR1 is SGHTA and CDR2 is FQGNSA. This chain's CDR3 is CASSLKDRVTETQYF. CDR3 in DNA: TGTGCCAGCAGCTTGAAGGACAGGGTAACAGAGACCCAGTACTTC.

J is TRBJ2-3 and V is TRBV27; 8 bases fit TRBD2. The V segment lost 6 bases and the J segment 4 bases; nucleotides outside the gene matches: 12. CDR1 and CDR2 from the germline V gene are MNHEY and SMNVEV (reference sequence). This CDR3 region has 16 residues. CDR3 DNA: TGTGCCAGCAGCCCAATGGGCGCGGGAGGCGCAGATACGCAGTATTTT. Encoded protein: CASSPMGAGGADTQYF.

The DNA of the CDR3 is TGTGCCAGCAGCTTACCCCAGACAGGAGCTGAAGCTTTCTTT. Residues: CASSLPQTGAEAFF. This sequence joins TRBV7-3 and TRBJ1-1, with D possibly TRBD1 on 6 matching bases. The germline gives CDR1 SGHTA, CDR2 FQGTGA. The length of the CDR3 is 14 residues. V lost 2 bases and J 6 bases, leaving 13 bases between the germline ends.

This chain joins TRBV5-4 and TRBJ2-5; a weak D match, TRBD2 (5 bases). CDR3 length: 15 residues. From germline, CDR1 is SGHNT and CDR2 YYREEE (reference sequence). The V end was cut by 2 bases, the J end by 7 bases, with 18 bases between. The CDR3 reads CASSFLSASEGTQYF. The CDR3 DNA follows: TGTGCCAGCAGCTTTTTGTCGGCATCAGAGGGGACCCAGTACTTC.

This clone was counted a few times. This chain connects TRBV28 to TRBJ2-7; 10 bases are shared with TRBD1. Germline V CDR1 and CDR2: MDHEN, SYDVKM. The CDR3 sequence is 13 residues long. V was pared by 8 bases and J by 6 bases, with 7 bases of the junction left unmatched. The CDR3 protein is CASYRDRGGEQYF. The CDR3, as DNA: TGTGCCAGCTACCGGGACAGGGGAGGCGAGCAGTACTTC. Looking up the rest from reference TRBV28 and TRBJ2-7 gives the full variable domain: DVKVTQSSRYLVKRTGEKVFLECVQDMDHENMFWYRQDPGLGLRLIYFSYDVKMKEKGDIPEGYSVSREKKERFSLILESASTNQTSMYLCASYRDRGGEQYFGPGTRLTVT.

V and J are TRBV6-5 and TRBJ2-7; 7 positions match TRBD2. This CDR3 is built from 14 residues. Germline V CDR1 and CDR2: MNHEY, SVGAGI. V shed 5 bases and J 9 bases; nucleotides not matched to a gene: 13. CDR3 sequence reads: CASSRWQTPSGQYF. In DNA form, the CDR3 reads TGTGCCAGCAGTCGTTGGCAGACTCCTAGCGGGCAGTACTTC.

The gene calls are TRBV11-2 and TRBJ2-7; unclear D gene. V lost 0 bases, J lost 2 bases, and 5 bases lay in between. The CDR3 consists of 13 residues. Germline assignment: CDR1 SGHAT and CDR2 FQNNGV. In nucleotides, the CDR3 is TGTGCCAGCAGCTTAGACCTTCCCTACGAGCAGTACTTC. This translates into CASSLDLPYEQYF. The full variable domain, its missing parts supplied by reference TRBV11-2 and TRBJ2-7, is EAGVAQSPRYKIIEKRQSVAFWCNPISGHATLYWYQQILGQGPKLLIQFQNNGVVDDSQLPKDRFSAERLKGVDSTLKIQPAKLEDSAVYLCASSLDLPYEQYFGPGTRLTVT.